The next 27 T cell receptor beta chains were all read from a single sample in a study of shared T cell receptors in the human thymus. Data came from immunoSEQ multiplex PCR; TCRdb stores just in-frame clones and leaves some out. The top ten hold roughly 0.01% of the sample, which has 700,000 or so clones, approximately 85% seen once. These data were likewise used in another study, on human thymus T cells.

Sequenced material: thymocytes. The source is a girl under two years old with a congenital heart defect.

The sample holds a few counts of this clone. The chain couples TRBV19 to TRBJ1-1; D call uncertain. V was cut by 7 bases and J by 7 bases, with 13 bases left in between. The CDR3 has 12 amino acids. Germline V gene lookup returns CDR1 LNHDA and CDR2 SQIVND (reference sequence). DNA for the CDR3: TGTGCCAGTAAGGTGACGGAGGATGAAGCTTTCTTT. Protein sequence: CASKVTEDEAFF.

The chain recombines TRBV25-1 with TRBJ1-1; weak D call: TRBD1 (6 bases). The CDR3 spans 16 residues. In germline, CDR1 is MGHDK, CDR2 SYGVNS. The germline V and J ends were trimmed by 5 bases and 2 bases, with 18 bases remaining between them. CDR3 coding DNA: TGTGCCAGCAGTTTAAACGACAGGAACATTAACACTGAAGCTTTCTTT. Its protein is CASSLNDRNINTEAFF. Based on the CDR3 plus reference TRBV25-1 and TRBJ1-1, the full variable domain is EADIYQTPRYLVIGTGKKITLECSQTMGHDKMYWYQQDPGMELHLIHYSYGVNSTEKGDLSSESTVSRIRTEHFPLTLESARPSHTSQYLCASSLNDRNINTEAFFGQGTRLTVV.

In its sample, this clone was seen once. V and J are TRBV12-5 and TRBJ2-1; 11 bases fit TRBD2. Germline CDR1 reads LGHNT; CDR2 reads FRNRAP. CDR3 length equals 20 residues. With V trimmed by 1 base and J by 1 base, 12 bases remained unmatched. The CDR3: CASGLALNTGTSGSYNEQFF. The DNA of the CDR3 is TGTGCTAGTGGTTTGGCATTAAACACCGGGACTAGCGGATCCTACAATGAGCAGTTCTTC. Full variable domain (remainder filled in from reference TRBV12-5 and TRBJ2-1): DARVTQTPRHKVTEMGQEVTMRCQPILGHNTVFWYRQTMMQGLELLAYFRNRAPLDDSGMPKDRFSAEMPDATLATLKIQPSEPRDSAVYFCASGLALNTGTSGSYNEQFFGPGTRLTVL.

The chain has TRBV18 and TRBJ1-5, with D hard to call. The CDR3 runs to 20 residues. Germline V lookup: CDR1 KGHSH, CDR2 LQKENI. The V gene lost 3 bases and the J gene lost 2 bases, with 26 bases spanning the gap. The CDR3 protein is CASSPGLWRKICAGNQPQHF. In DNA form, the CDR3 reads TGTGCCAGCTCACCGGGGTTGTGGAGGAAAATCTGTGCGGGCAATCAGCCCCAGCATTTT.

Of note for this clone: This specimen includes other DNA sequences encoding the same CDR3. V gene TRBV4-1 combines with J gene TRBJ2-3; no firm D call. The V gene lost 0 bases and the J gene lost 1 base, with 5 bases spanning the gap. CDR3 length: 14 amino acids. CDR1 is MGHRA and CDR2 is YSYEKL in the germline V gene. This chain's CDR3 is CASSQDSGTDTQYF. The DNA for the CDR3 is TGCGCCAGCAGCCAAGATTCAGGCACAGATACGCAGTATTTT.

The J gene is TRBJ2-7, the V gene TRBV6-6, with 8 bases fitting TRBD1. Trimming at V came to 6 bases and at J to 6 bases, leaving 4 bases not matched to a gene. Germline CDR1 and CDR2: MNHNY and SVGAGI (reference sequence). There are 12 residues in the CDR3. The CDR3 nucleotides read TGTGCCAGCAGCCGGACAGGGCGCGAGCAGTACTTC. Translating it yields CASSRTGREQYF.

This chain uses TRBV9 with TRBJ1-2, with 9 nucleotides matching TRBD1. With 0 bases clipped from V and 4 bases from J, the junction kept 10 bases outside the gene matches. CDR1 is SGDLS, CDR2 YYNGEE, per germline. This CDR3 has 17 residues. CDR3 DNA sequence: TGTGCCAGCAGCGTAGCAGCGAACAGGGGGCACGGCTATGGCTACACCTTC. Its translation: CASSVAANRGHGYGYTF.

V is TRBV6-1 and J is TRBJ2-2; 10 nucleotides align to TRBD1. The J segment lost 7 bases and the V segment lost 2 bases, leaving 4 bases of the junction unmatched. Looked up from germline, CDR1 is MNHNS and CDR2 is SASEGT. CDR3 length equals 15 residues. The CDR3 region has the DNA TGTGCCAGCAGTGAATGGACAGGGGGTGTCGGGGAGCTGTTTTTT. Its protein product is CASSEWTGGVGELFF.

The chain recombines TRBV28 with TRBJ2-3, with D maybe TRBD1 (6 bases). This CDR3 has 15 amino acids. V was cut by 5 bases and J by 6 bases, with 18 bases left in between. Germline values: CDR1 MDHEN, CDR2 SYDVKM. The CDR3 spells CASSHARGSGDTQYF. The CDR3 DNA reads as TGTGCCAGCAGTCACGCCAGGGGCAGTGGGGATACGCAGTATTTT. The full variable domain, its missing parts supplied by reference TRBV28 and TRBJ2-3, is DVKVTQSSRYLVKRTGEKVFLECVQDMDHENMFWYRQDPGLGLRLIYFSYDVKMKEKGDIPEGYSVSREKKERFSLILESASTNQTSMYLCASSHARGSGDTQYFGPGTRLTVL.

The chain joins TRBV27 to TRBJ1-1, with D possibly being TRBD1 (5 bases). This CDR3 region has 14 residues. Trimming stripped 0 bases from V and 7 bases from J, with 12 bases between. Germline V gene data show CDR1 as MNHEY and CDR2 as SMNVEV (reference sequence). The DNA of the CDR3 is TGTGCCAGCAGTTTATCGGACCCAGGGAATGAAGCTTTCTTT. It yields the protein CASSLSDPGNEAFF.

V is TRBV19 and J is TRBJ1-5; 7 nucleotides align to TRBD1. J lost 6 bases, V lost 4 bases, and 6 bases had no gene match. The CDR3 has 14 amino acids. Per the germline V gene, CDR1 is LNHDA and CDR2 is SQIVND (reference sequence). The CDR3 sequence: CASSSRQGVQPQHF. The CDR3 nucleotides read TGTGCCAGTAGTAGCCGACAGGGTGTTCAGCCCCAGCATTTT.

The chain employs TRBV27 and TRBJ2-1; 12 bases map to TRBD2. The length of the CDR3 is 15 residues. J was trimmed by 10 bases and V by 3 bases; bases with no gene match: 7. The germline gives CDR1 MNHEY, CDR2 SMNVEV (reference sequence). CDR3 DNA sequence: TGTGCCAGCAGTTTGAGGACTAGCGGGGTAGGGGAGCAGTTCTTC. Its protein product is CASSLRTSGVGEQFF.

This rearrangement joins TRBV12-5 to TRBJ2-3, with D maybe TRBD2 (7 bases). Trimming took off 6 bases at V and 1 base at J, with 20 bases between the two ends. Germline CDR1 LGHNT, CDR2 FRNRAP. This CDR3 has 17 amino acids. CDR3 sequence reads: CASGTPRGGTRTDTQYF. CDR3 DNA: TGTGCTAGTGGGACACCCCGGGGAGGGACACGCACAGATACGCAGTATTTT.

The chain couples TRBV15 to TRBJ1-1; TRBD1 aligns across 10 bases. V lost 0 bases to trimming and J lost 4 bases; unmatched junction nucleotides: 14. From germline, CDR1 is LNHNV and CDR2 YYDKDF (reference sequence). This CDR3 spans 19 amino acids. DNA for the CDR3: TGTGCCACCAGCAGAGACCGGGGGGACAGGGGCTCCCCGGTCACTGAAGCTTTCTTT. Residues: CATSRDRGDRGSPVTEAFF.

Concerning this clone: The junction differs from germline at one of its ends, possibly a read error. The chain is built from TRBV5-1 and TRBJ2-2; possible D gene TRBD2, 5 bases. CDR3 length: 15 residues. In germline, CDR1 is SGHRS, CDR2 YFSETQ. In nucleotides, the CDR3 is TGCGCCAGCAGCTCGAGTGGCCTGAACACCGGGGAGTTGTTTTTT. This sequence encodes CASSSSGLNTGELFF. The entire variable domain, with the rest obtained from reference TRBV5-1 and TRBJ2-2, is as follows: KAGVTQTPRYLIKTRGQQVTLSCSPISGHRSVSWYQQTPGQGLQFLFEYFSETQRNKGNFPGRFSGRQFSNSRSEMNVSTLELGDSALYLCASSSSGLNTGELFFGEGSRLTVL.

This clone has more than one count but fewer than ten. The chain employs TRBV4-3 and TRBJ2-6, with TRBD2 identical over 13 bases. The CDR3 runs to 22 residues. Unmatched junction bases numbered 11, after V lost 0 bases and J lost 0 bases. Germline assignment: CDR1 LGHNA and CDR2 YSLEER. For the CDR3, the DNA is TGCGCCAGCAGCCAAGATTATAGGACTAGCGGGGGTGCCCACTCTGGGGCCAACGTCCTGACTTTC. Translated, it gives CASSQDYRTSGGAHSGANVLTF.

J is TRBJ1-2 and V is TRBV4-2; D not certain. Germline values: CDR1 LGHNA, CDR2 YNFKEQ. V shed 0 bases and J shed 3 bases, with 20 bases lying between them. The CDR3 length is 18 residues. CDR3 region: CASSQDTMLRARDYGYTF. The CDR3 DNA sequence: TGTGCCAGCAGCCAAGATACGATGCTGAGAGCGCGGGACTATGGCTACACCTTC.

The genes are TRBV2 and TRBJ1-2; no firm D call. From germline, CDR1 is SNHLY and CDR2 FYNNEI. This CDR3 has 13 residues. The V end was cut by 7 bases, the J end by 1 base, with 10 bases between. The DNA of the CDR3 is TGTGCCAGCATCATACGGGTTAACTATGGCTACACCTTC. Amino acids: CASIIRVNYGYTF.

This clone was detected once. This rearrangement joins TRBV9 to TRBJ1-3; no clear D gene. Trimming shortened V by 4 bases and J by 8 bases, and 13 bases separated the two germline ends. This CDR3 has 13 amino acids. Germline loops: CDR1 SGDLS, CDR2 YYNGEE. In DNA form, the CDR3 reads TGTGCCAGCAGCACGGGGAGGGAGGACACCATATATTTT. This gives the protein CASSTGREDTIYF.

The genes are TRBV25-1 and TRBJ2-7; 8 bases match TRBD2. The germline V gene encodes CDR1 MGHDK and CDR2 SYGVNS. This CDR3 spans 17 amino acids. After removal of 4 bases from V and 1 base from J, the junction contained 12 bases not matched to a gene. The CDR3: CASSGRRDSGDSYEQYF. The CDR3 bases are TGTGCCAGCAGTGGACGCAGGGATAGCGGGGATTCCTACGAGCAGTACTTC.

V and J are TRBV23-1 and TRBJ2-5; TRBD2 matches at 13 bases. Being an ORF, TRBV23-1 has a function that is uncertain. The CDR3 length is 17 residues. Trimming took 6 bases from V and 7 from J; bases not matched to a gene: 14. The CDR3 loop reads CASSPQGLAGAGGTQYF. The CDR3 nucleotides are TGCGCCAGCAGCCCCCAAGGACTAGCGGGGGCGGGGGGGACCCAGTACTTC.

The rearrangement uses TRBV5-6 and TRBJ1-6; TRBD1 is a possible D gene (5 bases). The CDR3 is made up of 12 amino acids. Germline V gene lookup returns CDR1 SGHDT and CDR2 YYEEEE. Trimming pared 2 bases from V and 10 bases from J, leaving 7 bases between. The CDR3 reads CASSFGGSPLHF. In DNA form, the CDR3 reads TGTGCCAGCAGCTTCGGGGGGTCACCCCTCCACTTT.

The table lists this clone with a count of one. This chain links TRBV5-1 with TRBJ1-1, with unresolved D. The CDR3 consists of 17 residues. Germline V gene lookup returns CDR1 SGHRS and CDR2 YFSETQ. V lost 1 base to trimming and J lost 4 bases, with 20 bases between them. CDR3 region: CASSLSLLGGRVTEAFF. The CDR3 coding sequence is TGCGCCAGCAGCTTGAGTTTATTGGGAGGGAGAGTCACTGAAGCTTTCTTT.

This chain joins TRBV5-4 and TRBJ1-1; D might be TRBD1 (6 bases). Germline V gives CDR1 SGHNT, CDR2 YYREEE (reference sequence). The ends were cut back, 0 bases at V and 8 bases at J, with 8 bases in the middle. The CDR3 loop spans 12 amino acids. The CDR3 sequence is CASSLDRVEAFF. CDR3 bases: TGTGCCAGCAGCTTGGACAGGGTGGAAGCTTTCTTT.

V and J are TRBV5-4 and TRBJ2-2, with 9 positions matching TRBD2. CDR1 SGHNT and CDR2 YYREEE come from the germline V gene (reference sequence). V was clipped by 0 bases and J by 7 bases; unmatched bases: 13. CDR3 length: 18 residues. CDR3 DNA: TGTGCCAGCAGCTTGGCCGAAGCGGGGGGTGACCTTGTCGGGGAGCTGTTTTTT. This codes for CASSLAEAGGDLVGELFF.

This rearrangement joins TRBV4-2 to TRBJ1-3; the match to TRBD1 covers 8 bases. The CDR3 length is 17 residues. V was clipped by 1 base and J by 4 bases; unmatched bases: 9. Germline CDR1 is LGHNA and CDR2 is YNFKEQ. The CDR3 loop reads CASSQALDRGEGNTIYF. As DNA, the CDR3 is TGTGCCAGCAGCCAAGCCCTCGACAGGGGAGAAGGAAACACCATATATTTT.

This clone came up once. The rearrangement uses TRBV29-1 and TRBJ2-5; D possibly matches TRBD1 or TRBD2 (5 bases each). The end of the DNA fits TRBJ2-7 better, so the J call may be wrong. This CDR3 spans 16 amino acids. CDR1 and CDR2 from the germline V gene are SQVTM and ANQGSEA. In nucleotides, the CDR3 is TGCAGCGTTGCGGCTTCGTCGGGACGGGACTCCTACGAGCAGTACTTC. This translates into CSVAASSGRDSYEQYF.